What follows is one T cell receptor (beta chain) and its context. CDR3 size: 11 residues. Trimming took 11 bases from V and 3 from J, leaving 7 bases between them. The germline V gene has CDR1 MDHEN and CDR2 SYDVKM. The data were obtained in a study of response to subunit inactivated influenza vaccine. TCRdb re-called the RT-PCR reads with MiXCR, one entry per CDR3 protein. The sample lists roughly 150,000 distinct CDR3 sequences; around 9.9% were seen once. The receptor was derived from a man between 45 and 60 years old who received an inactivated influenza vaccine. The sequenced sample was non-naive T cells sorted from PBMCs, obtained roughly 48 days after vaccination. The chain combines TRBV28 with TRBJ2-2; tentative D call: TRBD1 (5 bases). The CDR3 region has the DNA TGTGCCTCAGGGTACACCGGGGAGCTGTTTTTT. Its translation is CASGYTGELFF.